This record concerns one TCR beta chain sequence. The CDR3 loop spans 15 amino acids. Trimming took 1 base from V and 9 from J; bases not matched to a gene: 8. Germline loops: CDR1 LGHDT, CDR2 YNNKEL (reference sequence). This record belongs to a study of T-cell reconstitution after alpha-beta-depleted transplantation in children. Using unique molecular identifiers, the investigators prepared the TCRbeta library. TCRdb redid the calling of the PCR reads with MiXCR, one entry per CDR3 protein. The data show under 450,000 distinct CDR3 sequences, 13% seen once. Specimen: PBMCs, collected from the stem cell graft. The genes are TRBV3-1 and TRBJ2-1, with 8 bases aligning to TRBD2. The TCR originated in a human donor who donated a stem cell graft to a child with Fanconi anemia. CDR3 nucleotide sequence: TGTGCCAGCAGCCAAGTGGGACTAGTTTCGGCTGAGCAGTTCTTC. Its translation: CASSQVGLVSAEQFF.